A selection of T cell receptor beta chains follows, all from one sample in a study of Ad26.COV2.S vaccination and SARS-CoV-2 variants. TCRdb's table, derived via immunoSEQ multiplex PCR, lists solely in-frame clones and lacks some. The sample lists more than 120,000 clones, just over 85% occurring once. The sequencing used peripheral blood, collected after recovery from COVID-19. These receptors were taken from a human donor who had recovered from COVID-19. Each CDR3 is given with its conserved first and last residue. The order of the fields is clone size, V gene, J gene, D gene, CDR3 protein, CDR3 DNA. The D gene is left open where the match is weak. The size field is filled for only some rows; it gives once, few, many or a size class.

clone size: .; V gene: TRBV5-6; J gene: TRBJ2-3; D gene: TRBD2; CDR3 protein: CASSPPRLADTQYF; CDR3 DNA: TGTGCCAGCAGCCCACCACGACTAGCGGATACGCAGTATTTT
clone size: .; V gene: TRBV11-2; J gene: TRBJ2-5; D gene: TRBD1; CDR3 protein: CASRQGTGGRETQYF; CDR3 DNA: TGTGCCAGCAGACAAGGGACAGGGGGTAGAGAGACCCAGTACTTC
clone size: .; V gene: TRBV14; J gene: TRBJ1-1; D gene: .; CDR3 protein: CASSRVYGTEAFF; CDR3 DNA: TGTGCCAGCAGCCGTGTTTACGGCACTGAAGCTTTCTTT
clone size: .; V gene: TRBV28; J gene: TRBJ1-2; D gene: .; CDR3 protein: CASSFRAYGYTF; CDR3 DNA: TGTGCCAGCAGTTTCAGGGCTTATGGCTACACCTTC
clone size: few; V gene: TRBV10-3; J gene: TRBJ1-2; D gene: .; CDR3 protein: CAISDPDSYGYTF; CDR3 DNA: TGTGCCATCAGTGACCCGGACAGCTATGGCTACACCTTC
clone size: once; V gene: TRBV5-1; J gene: TRBJ2-7; D gene: .; CDR3 protein: CASSRPGTGSYEQYF; CDR3 DNA: TGCGCCAGCAGTCGACCCGGGACTGGTTCCTACGAGCAGTACTTC
clone size: .; V gene: TRBV10-3; J gene: TRBJ1-1; D gene: TRBD1; CDR3 protein: CATGGAQVNTEAFF; CDR3 DNA: TGTGCCACAGGGGGCGCGCAGGTGAACACTGAAGCTTTCTTT
clone size: .; V gene: TRBV12-2; J gene: TRBJ1-5; D gene: .; CDR3 protein: CASRPREARTPQGQPQHF; CDR3 DNA: TGTGCAAGTCGGCCTAGGGAGGCCCGGACCCCTCAGGGTCAGCCCCAGCATTTT
clone size: .; V gene: TRBV5-1; J gene: TRBJ1-1; D gene: TRBD1; CDR3 protein: CASSHTGQEEAFF; CDR3 DNA: TGCGCCAGCAGCCACACGGGACAGGAGGAAGCTTTCTTT
clone size: few; V gene: TRBV9; J gene: TRBJ2-2; D gene: .; CDR3 protein: CASSSFTQGYNTGELFF; CDR3 DNA: TGTGCCAGCAGCTCCTTTACACAGGGATATAACACCGGGGAGCTGTTTTTT
clone size: .; V gene: TRBV28; J gene: TRBJ2-5; D gene: TRBD2; CDR3 protein: CASSLRAGGKETQYF; CDR3 DNA: TGTGCCAGCAGTTTAAGGGCGGGGGGGAAAGAGACCCAGTACTTC
clone size: .; V gene: TRBV28; J gene: TRBJ1-5; D gene: TRBD1; CDR3 protein: CASSLLQTGSQPQHF; CDR3 DNA: TGTGCCAGCAGTTTATTGCAGACAGGGAGTCAGCCCCAGCATTTT
clone size: once; V gene: TRBV5-3; J gene: TRBJ1-1; D gene: TRBD1; CDR3 protein: CARSLAMVHRGPVAFF; CDR3 DNA: TGTGCCAGAAGCTTGGCGATGGTACACAGGGGCCCAGTGGCTTTCTTT
clone size: .; V gene: TRBV29-1; J gene: TRBJ1-1; D gene: TRBD1; CDR3 protein: CSVESPSGQEAFF; CDR3 DNA: TGCAGCGTTGAATCGCCTTCGGGACAGGAAGCTTTCTTT
clone size: .; V gene: TRBV7-9; J gene: TRBJ2-1; D gene: TRBD2; CDR3 protein: CASIRTSGPYEQFF; CDR3 DNA: TGTGCCAGCATACGGACTAGCGGGCCCTATGAGCAGTTCTTC
clone size: .; V gene: TRBV19; J gene: TRBJ1-4; D gene: .; CDR3 protein: CASTRGLNEKLFF; CDR3 DNA: TGTGCCAGTACCCGGGGACTCAATGAAAAACTGTTTTTT
clone size: .; V gene: TRBV7-6; J gene: TRBJ2-3; D gene: TRBD2; CDR3 protein: CASSLVEGTSAPGTDTQYF; CDR3 DNA: TGTGCCAGCAGCTTAGTAGAAGGGACTAGCGCTCCTGGGACAGATACGCAGTATTTT
clone size: .; V gene: TRBV2; J gene: TRBJ2-4; D gene: .; CDR3 protein: CASSPGLSGNIQYF; CDR3 DNA: TGTGCCAGCAGCCCCGGACTCAGCGGAAACATTCAGTACTTC
clone size: .; V gene: TRBV18; J gene: TRBJ2-5; D gene: .; CDR3 protein: CASSPPDGQETQYF; CDR3 DNA: TGTGCCAGCTCACCACCGGACGGTCAAGAGACCCAGTACTTC
clone size: once; V gene: TRBV20-1; J gene: TRBJ2-7; D gene: .; CDR3 protein: CTCSYEQYF; CDR3 DNA: TGCACCTGCTCCTACGAGCAGTACTTC
clone size: .; V gene: TRBV11-2; J gene: TRBJ1-2; D gene: .; CDR3 protein: CASSSAGQGYTF; CDR3 DNA: TGTGCCAGCAGCTCGGCGGGGCAGGGCTACACCTTC
clone size: few; V gene: TRBV19; J gene: TRBJ1-5; D gene: TRBD1; CDR3 protein: CASSMGILQGFDQPQHF; CDR3 DNA: TGTGCCAGTAGTATGGGCATCCTACAGGGGTTCGATCAGCCCCAGCATTTT
clone size: .; V gene: TRBV4-3; J gene: TRBJ1-3; D gene: .; CDR3 protein: CASSQDTGWGNTIYF; CDR3 DNA: TGCGCCAGCAGCCAAGATACCGGGTGGGGAAACACCATATATTTT
clone size: .; V gene: TRBV2; J gene: TRBJ2-1; D gene: .; CDR3 protein: CASIREASHYNEQFF; CDR3 DNA: TGTGCCAGCATAAGAGAAGCCTCTCACTACAATGAGCAGTTCTTC
clone size: .; V gene: TRBV4-3; J gene: TRBJ2-1; D gene: TRBD2; CDR3 protein: CASSILAGGNNEQFF; CDR3 DNA: TGCGCCAGCAGCATACTAGCGGGCGGAAACAATGAGCAGTTCTTC
clone size: .; V gene: TRBV7-2; J gene: TRBJ1-5; D gene: .; CDR3 protein: CASSLVGQPQHF; CDR3 DNA: TGTGCCAGCAGCTTAGTAGGCCAGCCCCAGCATTTT
clone size: .; V gene: TRBV7-2; J gene: TRBJ2-7; D gene: TRBD2; CDR3 protein: CASSLGLAGGPQYF; CDR3 DNA: TGTGCCAGCAGCCTGGGACTAGCGGGGGGGCCGCAGTACTTC
clone size: .; V gene: TRBV19; J gene: TRBJ2-7; D gene: .; CDR3 protein: CASSRATGASYEQYF; CDR3 DNA: TGTGCCAGTAGTAGAGCAACGGGGGCTTCCTACGAGCAGTACTTC
clone size: .; V gene: TRBV29-1; J gene: TRBJ2-7; D gene: TRBD1; CDR3 protein: CSVEDRQGYSYEQYF; CDR3 DNA: TGCAGCGTGGAAGACAGACAGGGGTACTCCTACGAGCAGTACTTC
clone size: .; V gene: TRBV28; J gene: TRBJ1-5; D gene: TRBD1; CDR3 protein: CASNPTGVRQPQHF; CDR3 DNA: TGTGCCAGCAATCCGACAGGGGTTAGACAGCCCCAGCATTTT
clone size: .; V gene: TRBV15; J gene: TRBJ1-1; D gene: .; CDR3 protein: CATSDRLTNTEAFF; CDR3 DNA: TGTGCCACCAGCGACAGGCTAACGAACACTGAAGCTTTCTTT
clone size: .; V gene: TRBV12-3/TRBV12-4; J gene: TRBJ1-2; D gene: .; CDR3 protein: CASSGGTYGYTF; CDR3 DNA: TGTGCCAGCAGTGGGGGCACCTATGGCTACACCTTC
clone size: once; V gene: TRBV6-2/TRBV6-3; J gene: TRBJ1-1; D gene: .; CDR3 protein: CASSLQGGWNTEAFF; CDR3 DNA: TGTGCCAGCAGTTTGCAGGGAGGATGGAACACTGAAGCTTTCTTT
clone size: .; V gene: TRBV15; J gene: TRBJ2-7; D gene: .; CDR3 protein: CATSRGSGGIYEQYF; CDR3 DNA: TGTGCCACCAGCAGAGGTTCAGGGGGGATTTACGAGCAGTACTTC
clone size: .; V gene: TRBV28; J gene: TRBJ1-2; D gene: .; CDR3 protein: CASSPSGQSGYGYTF; CDR3 DNA: TGTGCCAGCAGCCCCAGTGGGCAGAGCGGCTATGGCTACACCTTC
clone size: .; V gene: TRBV11-2; J gene: TRBJ1-1; D gene: TRBD1; CDR3 protein: CASSTDTGGRGQAFF; CDR3 DNA: TGTGCCAGCAGCACAGATACGGGGGGCAGGGGGCAGGCTTTCTTT
clone size: .; V gene: TRBV28; J gene: TRBJ2-1; D gene: TRBD2; CDR3 protein: CASSSGLAGGHEQFF; CDR3 DNA: TGTGCCAGCAGTTCGGGACTAGCGGGGGGGCATGAGCAGTTCTTC
clone size: .; V gene: TRBV27; J gene: TRBJ1-6; D gene: .; CDR3 protein: CASSPRDGNSPLHF; CDR3 DNA: TGTGCCAGCAGTCCTAGGGATGGTAATTCACCCCTCCACTTT
clone size: .; V gene: TRBV18; J gene: TRBJ1-2; D gene: .; CDR3 protein: CASSPEAGDGYTF; CDR3 DNA: TGTGCCAGCTCACCAGAAGCGGGTGATGGCTACACCTTC
clone size: .; V gene: TRBV19; J gene: TRBJ2-3; D gene: .; CDR3 protein: CASSMGRKDTQYF; CDR3 DNA: TGTGCCAGTAGTATGGGTCGAAAAGATACGCAGTATTTT
clone size: .; V gene: TRBV25-1; J gene: TRBJ1-4; D gene: .; CDR3 protein: CASSPTGSNEKLFF; CDR3 DNA: TGTGCCAGCAGCCCCACCGGGTCTAATGAAAAACTGTTTTTT
clone size: .; V gene: TRBV5-4; J gene: TRBJ1-4; D gene: .; CDR3 protein: CASSRTATNEKLFF; CDR3 DNA: TGTGCCAGCAGCCGGACGGCAACTAATGAAAAACTGTTTTTT
clone size: once; V gene: TRBV6-5; J gene: TRBJ2-1; D gene: .; CDR3 protein: CASRPTTYNEQFF; CDR3 DNA: TGTGCCAGCCGACCGACAACCTACAATGAGCAGTTCTTC
clone size: .; V gene: TRBV6-2/TRBV6-3; J gene: TRBJ1-5; D gene: .; CDR3 protein: CASSSTGFNQPQHF; CDR3 DNA: TGTGCCAGCAGTTCGACAGGATTTAATCAGCCCCAGCATTTT
clone size: .; V gene: TRBV5-4; J gene: TRBJ2-1; D gene: TRBD2; CDR3 protein: CASSSKTSGGGEQFF; CDR3 DNA: TGTGCCAGCAGCTCCAAGACTAGCGGGGGTGGTGAGCAGTTCTTC
clone size: once; V gene: TRBV7-9; J gene: TRBJ1-1; D gene: .; CDR3 protein: CASSLASGDTEAFF; CDR3 DNA: TGTGCCAGCAGCTTAGCTTCAGGGGACACTGAAGCTTTCTTT
clone size: once; V gene: TRBV28; J gene: TRBJ1-5; D gene: .; CDR3 protein: CASSLRGRDQPQHF; CDR3 DNA: TGTGCCAGCAGTTTGCGGGGGAGGGATCAGCCCCAGCATTTT
clone size: .; V gene: TRBV19; J gene: TRBJ2-5; D gene: .; CDR3 protein: CASSMRGRETQYF; CDR3 DNA: TGTGCCAGTAGTATGAGGGGGAGAGAGACCCAGTACTTC